This T cell receptor (beta chain) was documented in a study of shared clonotypes between healthy human individuals (dated by TCRdb to the early 2020s). About the full investigation: The cohort comprised a couple of women and a few men aged 18 to 49 years. For each donor, three plates each were used for CD4 naive and CD4 memory, two plates were used for CD8 naive, and one plate was used for CD8 memory. The study deeply sequenced blood TCR repertoires of five healthy adults to estimate repertoire size and the extent of clonotype sharing between individuals. To increase sequencing depth and limit assay-specific biases, TCR repertoire library preparation and sequencing were carried out by different laboratories using diverse techniques. Leukapheresis yielded between about 0.94 and 8.9 billion PBMCs per donor.

Donors were healthy HIV-negative adults with no recently reported acute infections or vaccinations. Every donor was a Caucasian adult living in Nashville, Tennessee, USA. CD4+ T cells were enriched by magnetic negative selection, after which naive cells were positively selected on CD45RA and the negative fraction was taken as the memory subset. After blood collection by leukapheresis, PBMCs were isolated using Ficoll-Histopaque density gradient centrifugation and then cryopreserved in the vapor phase of liquid nitrogen. Analytical flow cytometry was used to check the purity and quantity of each magnetically sorted T cell population. Genomic DNA was isolated from each sorted fraction and quantified by UV absorbance on a Nanodrop 2000c. Here is what the overall study found, with its caveats: Sampling was restricted to blood, and TCR repertoires in tissue are likely to differ from TCR repertoires in blood. The genetic and exposure-history diversity represented was limited by the small number of donors. Around 5.4% of naive CD4, 3.5% of naive CD8, about 2.1% of memory CD4, and about 0.4% of memory CD8 clonotypes were shared across several donors. Rarefaction of sorted-subset datasets indicated incomplete sequencing despite the large sequencing depth. Pairwise subsampling led to the expectation that sequencing depth would affect the degree of clonotype sharing among donors. Estimated clonotype richness was generally larger for naive than for memory subsets. Compared with non-shared clonotypes, the clonotypes found in all four sorted-subset donors had higher generation probabilities.

From a lookup of the germline V gene (reference sequence), CDR1 and CDR2 are MNHEY and SMNVEV. Counted from cysteine to phenylalanine, this CDR3 has 16 amino acids. The DNA shown is the 48-base CDR3, in frame from base 1. Trimming takes 0 bases off V and 3 bases off J; junction bases not matched to a gene: 2. Of note for this clone: The antigen it binds to is not known. No base qualities exist here, and no much larger clone lies one base off it. Different DNA sequences within this sample yield the same CDR3.

TCR CDR3 regions were amplified from genomic DNA by multiplex PCR using the deep immunoSEQ assay. Extracted genomic DNA from each cell subset was distributed evenly across all wells of several immunoSEQ 96-well plates, and each plate was treated as a replicate. For sorted subsets, 150 to 250 ng genomic DNA, equal to approximately 30,000 T cell genomes, was loaded into each replicate PCR. The purified libraries were quantified using a Qubit 3.0 fluorometer, sized with a Bioanalyzer 2100, and then quantified again using the KAPA Library Quantification kit. Each immunoSEQ 96-well plate was sequenced on its own single-read 150-cycle Illumina NextSeq 550 flow cell. In the source study's methods: Because the immunoSEQ output held only junctional sequences and lacked quality scores, the filtering could not match the filtering applied to full-length reads. Sequences were annotated with PyIR, a Python wrapper for IgBLAST v1.9, and V/J genes and CDR3 were assigned using IMGT germline references. Any read was removed if the V/J assignment was weak (E-value above 1e-6), the CDR3 was missing, or the read contained stop codons, out-of-frame junctions, or ambiguous translated residues. V3J clonotypes were defined by identical inferred V gene, J gene, and CDR3 amino acid sequence. The percentage overlap between two repertoires was calculated by dividing the number of shared unique clonotypes by the size of the smaller repertoire. Richness of each repertoire was evaluated using RTK rarefaction, the Chao1 estimator, and Recon v2.1 estimates of unobserved clonotypes. Generation probabilities were computed with OLGA for all TCRbeta clonotypes obtained by the gDNA method from a few donors. The clones in this table, taken by TCRdb from immuneACCESS, are in-frame only. Not every clone is retained; where verified, under half of the shortfall comes from an unresolved V gene, and the cause of the rest is unknown. The D gene and trimming were derived from the DNA, and the V and J assignments and clone size from that table. In all, the sample holds approximately 2.5 million clones, and approximately 93% of those were seen once. In total, the top ten clones hold about 0.34% of the sample.

This chain is built from TRBV27 and TRBJ2-2; TRBD2 aligns with 9 central bases. This sequence was found in a man between 18 and 35 years old in good health. Some clones in this sample may be carry-over from other donors' samples. Material for sequencing was naive CD4+ T cells from PBMCs. The cell subset or site tag for this specimen amounts to: CD45RA+ positively selected. The CDR3: CASSLSTSGYTGELFF. At the DNA level, the sequence is TGTGCCAGCAGTTTATCGACTAGCGGATACACCGGGGAGCTGTTTTTT.